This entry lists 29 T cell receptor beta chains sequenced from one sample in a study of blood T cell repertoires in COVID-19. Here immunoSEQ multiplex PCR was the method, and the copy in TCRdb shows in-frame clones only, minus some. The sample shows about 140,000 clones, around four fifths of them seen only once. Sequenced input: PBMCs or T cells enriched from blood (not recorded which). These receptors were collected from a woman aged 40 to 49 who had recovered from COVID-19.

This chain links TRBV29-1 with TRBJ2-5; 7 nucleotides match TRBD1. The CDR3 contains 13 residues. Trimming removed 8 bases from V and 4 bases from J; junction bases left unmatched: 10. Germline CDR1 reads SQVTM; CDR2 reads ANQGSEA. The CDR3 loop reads CSLTTGSAETQYF. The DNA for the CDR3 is TGCAGCCTAACGACAGGGAGTGCAGAGACCCAGTACTTC.

The CDR3 loop is CASSGDDTEAFF. The CDR3 DNA reads TGTGCCAGCAGCGGAGACGACACTGAAGCTTTCTTT. The chain recombines TRBV7-3 with TRBJ1-1; D gene unclear. Germline CDR1 and CDR2: SGHTA and FQGTGA. Deletions cut 5 bases from V and 3 bases from J, with 7 bases between. The CDR3 has 12 residues.

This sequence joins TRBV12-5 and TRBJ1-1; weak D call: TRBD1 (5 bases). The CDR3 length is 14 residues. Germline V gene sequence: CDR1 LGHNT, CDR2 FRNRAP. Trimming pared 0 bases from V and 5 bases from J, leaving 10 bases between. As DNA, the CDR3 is TGTGCTAGTGGTTTGGTAAGCGGGGGGACTGAAGCTTTCTTT. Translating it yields CASGLVSGGTEAFF. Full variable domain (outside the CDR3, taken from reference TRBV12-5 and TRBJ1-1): DARVTQTPRHKVTEMGQEVTMRCQPILGHNTVFWYRQTMMQGLELLAYFRNRAPLDDSGMPKDRFSAEMPDATLATLKIQPSEPRDSAVYFCASGLVSGGTEAFFGQGTRLTVV.

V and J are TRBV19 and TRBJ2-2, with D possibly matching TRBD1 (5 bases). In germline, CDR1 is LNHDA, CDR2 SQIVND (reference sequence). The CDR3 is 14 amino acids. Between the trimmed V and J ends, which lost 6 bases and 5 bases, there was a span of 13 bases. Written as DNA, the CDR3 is TGTGCCAGTAGCGGGCAGGGTTGGACCGGGGAGCTGTTTTTT. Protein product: CASSGQGWTGELFF.

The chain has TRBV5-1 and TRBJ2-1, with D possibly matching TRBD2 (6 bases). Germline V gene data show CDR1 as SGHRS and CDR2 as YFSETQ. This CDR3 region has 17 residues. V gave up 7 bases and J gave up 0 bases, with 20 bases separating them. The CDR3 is CASGRVSGLSSYNEQFF. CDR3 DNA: TGCGCCAGCGGGCGGGTTAGCGGACTTTCCTCCTACAATGAGCAGTTCTTC.

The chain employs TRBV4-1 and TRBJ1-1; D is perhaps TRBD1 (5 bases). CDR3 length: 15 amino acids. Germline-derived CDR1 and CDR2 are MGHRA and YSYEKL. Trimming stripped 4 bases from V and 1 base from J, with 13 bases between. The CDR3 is CASSPPAGGNTEAFF. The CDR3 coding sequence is TGCGCCAGCAGCCCCCCGGCCGGGGGGAACACTGAAGCTTTCTTT.

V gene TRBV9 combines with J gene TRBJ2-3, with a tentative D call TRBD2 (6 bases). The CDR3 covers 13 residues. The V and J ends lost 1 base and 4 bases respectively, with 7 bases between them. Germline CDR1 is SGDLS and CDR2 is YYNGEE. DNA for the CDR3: TGTGCCAGCAGCGTAACGGGAGCAGATACGCAGTATTTT. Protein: CASSVTGADTQYF.

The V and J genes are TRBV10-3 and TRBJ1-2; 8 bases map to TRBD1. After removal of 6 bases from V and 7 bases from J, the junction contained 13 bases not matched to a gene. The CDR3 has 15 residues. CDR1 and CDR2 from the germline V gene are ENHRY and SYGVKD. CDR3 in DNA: TGTGCCATCAGCCAGGGGGCTTTCCAAAAAGGTGGCTACACCTTC. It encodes CAISQGAFQKGGYTF.

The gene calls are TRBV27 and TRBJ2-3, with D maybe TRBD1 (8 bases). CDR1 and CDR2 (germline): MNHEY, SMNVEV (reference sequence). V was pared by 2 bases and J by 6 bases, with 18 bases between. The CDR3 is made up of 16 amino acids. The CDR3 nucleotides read TGTGCCAGCAGTTTAACAGGGGGGGGCGGCGGGGATACGCAGTATTTT. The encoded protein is CASSLTGGGGGDTQYF.

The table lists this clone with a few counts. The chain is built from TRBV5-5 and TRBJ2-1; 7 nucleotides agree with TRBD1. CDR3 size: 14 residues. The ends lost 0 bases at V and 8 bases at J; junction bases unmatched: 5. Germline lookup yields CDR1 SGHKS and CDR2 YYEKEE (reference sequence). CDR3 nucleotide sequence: TGTGCCAGCAGCTTGGCCCGACAGGGTTATGAGCAGTTCTTC. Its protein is CASSLARQGYEQFF.

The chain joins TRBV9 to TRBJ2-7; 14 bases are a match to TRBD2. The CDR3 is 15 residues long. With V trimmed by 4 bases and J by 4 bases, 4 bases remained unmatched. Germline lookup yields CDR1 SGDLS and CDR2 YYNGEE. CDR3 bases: TGTGCCAGCAGCCCTGGGACTAGCGGGGGTTACGAGCAGTACTTC. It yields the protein CASSPGTSGGYEQYF.

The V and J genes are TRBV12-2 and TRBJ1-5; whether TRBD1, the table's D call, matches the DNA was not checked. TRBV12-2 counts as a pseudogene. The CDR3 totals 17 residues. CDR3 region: CASRLAGVTGMDQPQHF. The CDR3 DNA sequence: TGTGCAAGTCGCTTAGCTGGCGTGACAGGGATGGATCAGCCCCAGCATTTT.

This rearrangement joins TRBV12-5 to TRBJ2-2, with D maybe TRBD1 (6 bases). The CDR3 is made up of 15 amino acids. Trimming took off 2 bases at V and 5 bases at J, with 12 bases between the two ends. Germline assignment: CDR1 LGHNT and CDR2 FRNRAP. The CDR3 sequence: CASGLFRGDTGELFF. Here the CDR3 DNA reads TGTGCTAGTGGTTTGTTCAGGGGTGATACCGGGGAGCTGTTTTTT.

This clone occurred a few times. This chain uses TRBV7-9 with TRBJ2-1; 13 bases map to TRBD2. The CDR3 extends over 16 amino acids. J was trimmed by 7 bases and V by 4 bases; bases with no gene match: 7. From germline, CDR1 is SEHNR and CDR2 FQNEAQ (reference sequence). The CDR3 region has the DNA TGTGCCAGCAGCTCGAGGACTAGCGGGAGTGGTAATGAGCAGTTCTTC. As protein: CASSSRTSGSGNEQFF.

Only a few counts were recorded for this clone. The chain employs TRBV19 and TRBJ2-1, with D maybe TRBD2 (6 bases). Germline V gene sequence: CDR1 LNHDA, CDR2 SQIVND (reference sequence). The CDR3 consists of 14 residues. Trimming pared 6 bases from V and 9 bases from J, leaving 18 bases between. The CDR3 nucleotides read TGTGCCAGTAGCCTCCCAGGAGGGTTGAGTGAGCAGTTCTTC. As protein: CASSLPGGLSEQFF.

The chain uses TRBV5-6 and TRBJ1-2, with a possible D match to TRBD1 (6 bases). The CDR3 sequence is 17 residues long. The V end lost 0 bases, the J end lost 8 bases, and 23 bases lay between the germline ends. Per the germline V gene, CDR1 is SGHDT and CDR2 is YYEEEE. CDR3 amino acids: CASSLGPEGGGLGGYTF. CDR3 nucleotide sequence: TGTGCCAGCAGCTTGGGACCTGAAGGGGGTGGCCTTGGCGGCTACACCTTC.

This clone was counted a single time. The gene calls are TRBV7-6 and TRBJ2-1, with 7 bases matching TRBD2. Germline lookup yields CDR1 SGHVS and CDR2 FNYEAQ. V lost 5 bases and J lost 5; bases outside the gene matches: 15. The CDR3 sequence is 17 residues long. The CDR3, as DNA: TGTGCCAGCAGCCCCCAGTTCAGCGGGAAGGGAGACAATGAGCAGTTCTTC. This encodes CASSPQFSGKGDNEQFF.

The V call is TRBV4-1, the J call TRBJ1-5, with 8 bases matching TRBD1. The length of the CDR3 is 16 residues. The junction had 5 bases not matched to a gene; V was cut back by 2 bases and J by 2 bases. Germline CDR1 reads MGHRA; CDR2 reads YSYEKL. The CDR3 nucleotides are TGCGCCAGCAGCCAACCACAGGGGGTCGGCAATCAGCCCCAGCATTTT. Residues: CASSQPQGVGNQPQHF.

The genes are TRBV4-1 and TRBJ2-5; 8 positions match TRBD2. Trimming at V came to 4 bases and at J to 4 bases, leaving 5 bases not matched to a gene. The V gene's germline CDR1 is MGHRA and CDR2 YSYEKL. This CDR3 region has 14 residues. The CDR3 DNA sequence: TGCGCCAGCAGCCGAGAAGCGGGAGTAGAGACCCAGTACTTC. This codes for CASSREAGVETQYF.

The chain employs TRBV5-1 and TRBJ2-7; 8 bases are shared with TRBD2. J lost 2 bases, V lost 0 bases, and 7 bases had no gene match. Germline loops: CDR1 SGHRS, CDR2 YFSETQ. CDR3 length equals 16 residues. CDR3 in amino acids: CASSLAGLASPYEQYF. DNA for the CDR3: TGCGCCAGCAGCTTGGCCGGACTAGCTAGCCCCTACGAGCAGTACTTC.

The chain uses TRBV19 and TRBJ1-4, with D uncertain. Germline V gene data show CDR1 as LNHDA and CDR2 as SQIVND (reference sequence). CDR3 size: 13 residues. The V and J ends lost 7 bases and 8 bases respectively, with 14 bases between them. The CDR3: CASTSPGGEKLFF. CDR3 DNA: TGTGCCAGTACTTCTCCGGGAGGGGAAAAACTGTTTTTT.

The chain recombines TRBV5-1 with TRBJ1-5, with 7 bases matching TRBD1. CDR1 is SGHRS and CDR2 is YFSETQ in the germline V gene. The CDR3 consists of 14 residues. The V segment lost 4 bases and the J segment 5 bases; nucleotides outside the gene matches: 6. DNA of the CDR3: TGCGCCAGCAGCCCTTTCGACAGGGATCAGCCCCAGCATTTT. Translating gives CASSPFDRDQPQHF.

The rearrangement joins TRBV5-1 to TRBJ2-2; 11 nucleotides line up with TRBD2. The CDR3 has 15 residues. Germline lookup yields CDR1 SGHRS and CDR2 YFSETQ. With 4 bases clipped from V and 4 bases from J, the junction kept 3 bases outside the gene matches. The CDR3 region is CASSGLAGSTGELFF. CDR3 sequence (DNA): TGCGCCAGCAGCGGACTAGCGGGTAGCACCGGGGAGCTGTTTTTT.

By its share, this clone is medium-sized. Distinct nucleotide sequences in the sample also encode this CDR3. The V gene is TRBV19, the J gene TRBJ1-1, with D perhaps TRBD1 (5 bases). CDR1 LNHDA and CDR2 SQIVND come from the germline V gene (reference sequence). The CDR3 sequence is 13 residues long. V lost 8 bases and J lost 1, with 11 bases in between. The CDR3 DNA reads TGTGCCAGTGGGGTCAGGGCGAACACTGAAGCTTTCTTT. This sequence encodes CASGVRANTEAFF.

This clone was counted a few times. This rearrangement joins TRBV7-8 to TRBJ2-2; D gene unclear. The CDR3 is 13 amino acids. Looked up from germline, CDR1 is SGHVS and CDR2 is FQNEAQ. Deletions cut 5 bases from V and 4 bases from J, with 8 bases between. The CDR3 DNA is TGTGCCAGCAGCCGCCGGAGCACCGGGGAGCTGTTTTTT. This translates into CASSRRSTGELFF.

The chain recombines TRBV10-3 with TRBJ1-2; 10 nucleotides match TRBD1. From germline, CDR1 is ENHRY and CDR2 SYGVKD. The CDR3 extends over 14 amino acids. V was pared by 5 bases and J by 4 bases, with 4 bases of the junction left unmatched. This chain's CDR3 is CAISPDRGTYGYTF. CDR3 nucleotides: TGTGCCATCAGTCCGGACAGGGGGACCTATGGCTACACCTTC.

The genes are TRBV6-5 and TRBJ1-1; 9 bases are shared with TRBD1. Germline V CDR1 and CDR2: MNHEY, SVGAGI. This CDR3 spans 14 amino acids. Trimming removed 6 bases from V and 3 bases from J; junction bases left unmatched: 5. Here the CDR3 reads CASRDRGGDTEAFF. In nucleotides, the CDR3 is TGTGCCAGCAGGGACAGGGGTGGGGACACTGAAGCTTTCTTT.

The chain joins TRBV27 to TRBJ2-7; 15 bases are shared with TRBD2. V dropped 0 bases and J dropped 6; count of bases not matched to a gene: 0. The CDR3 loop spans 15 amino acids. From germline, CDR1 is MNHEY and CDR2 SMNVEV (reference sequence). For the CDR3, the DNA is TGTGCCAGCAGTTTATCGGGACTAGCGGGAGGCGAGCAGTACTTC. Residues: CASSLSGLAGGEQYF.

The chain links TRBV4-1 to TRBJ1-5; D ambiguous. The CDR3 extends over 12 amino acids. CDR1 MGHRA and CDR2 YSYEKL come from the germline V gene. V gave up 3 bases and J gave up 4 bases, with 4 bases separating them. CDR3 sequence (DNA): TGCGCCAGCAGCCAGGAGAATCAGCCCCAGCATTTT. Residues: CASSQENQPQHF.